A single sample gave rise to the 5 T cell receptor beta chains below, sequenced in a study of Graves' ophthalmopathy and Graves' hyperthyroidism. As the template, RNA transcripts were used to amplify TCR beta CDR3 regions. Second-round multiplex PCR came after first-round RT-PCR with HTBI primers. TCRdb reanalysed the multiplex PCR reads using MiXCR and keeps one entry per CDR3 protein. Found here are about 220,000 distinct CDR3 sequences, under 25% of them singletons; the top ten hold under 55%. The specimen sequenced was peripheral blood. All receptors derive from a woman aged 45-65 years with Graves' ophthalmopathy.

In its sample, this clonotype was seen many times. The rearrangement links TRBV7-3 to TRBJ2-7; D gene unclear. V was cut by 0 bases and J by 3 bases, with 9 bases left in between. CDR1 is SGHTA and CDR2 is FQGTGA in the germline V gene. The CDR3 is 14 residues long. Here the CDR3 DNA reads TGTGCCAGCAGCTTAACGGGTGCGAGCTACGAGCAGTACTTC. It codes for CASSLTGASYEQYF.

This clonotype has just one count. The chain employs TRBV27 and TRBJ1-1, with a tentative D call TRBD1 (5 bases). The CDR3 loop spans 16 amino acids. Germline lookup yields CDR1 MNHEY and CDR2 SMNVEV (reference sequence). The V gene lost 5 bases and the J gene lost 4 bases, with 20 bases spanning the gap. This CDR3 reads CASSPIPATVGTEAFF. The CDR3 coding sequence is TGTGCCAGCAGTCCCATACCGGCGACAGTTGGCACTGAAGCTTTCTTT.

There are many counts of this clonotype. The CDR3 reads CASSPESYEQYF. The CDR3 DNA follows: TGTGCCAGCTCACCGGAAAGCTACGAGCAGTACTTC. The rearrangement links TRBV18 to TRBJ2-7, with D unresolved. Germline V gene data show CDR1 as KGHSH and CDR2 as LQKENI. The ends were cut back, 3 bases at V and 3 bases at J, with 6 bases in the middle. The CDR3 loop spans 12 amino acids.

The chain employs TRBV14 and TRBJ2-5; the match to TRBD1 covers 7 bases. The length of the CDR3 is 16 residues. Germline CDR1 reads SGHDN; CDR2 reads FVKESK. V lost 1 base to trimming and J lost 4 bases; unmatched junction nucleotides: 9. CDR3 sequence: CASSQGSVGDRETQYF. The DNA of the CDR3 is TGTGCCAGCAGCCAAGGAAGTGTTGGGGACAGAGAGACCCAGTACTTC.

This clonotype was observed a few times. The chain employs TRBV18 and TRBJ2-7; 12 bases agree with TRBD2. Germline assignment: CDR1 KGHSH and CDR2 LQKENI. Trimming took 4 bases from V and 1 from J; bases not matched to a gene: 2. CDR3 length: 15 amino acids. CDR3 nucleotides: TGTGCCAGCTCACGGACTAGCGGGGCTTCCTACGAGCAGTACTTC. Its translation is CASSRTSGASYEQYF. The full variable domain, with the rest looked up from reference TRBV18 and TRBJ2-7, is NAGVMQNPRHLVRRRGQEARLRCSPMKGHSHVYWYRQLPEEGLKFMVYLQKENIIDESGMPKERFSAEFPKEGPSILRIQQVVRGDSAAYFCASSRTSGASYEQYFGPGTRLTVT.